The entry below gives a single T cell receptor (beta chain) sequence along with its context. Its antigen is currently unknown. The data belong to a study of vaccination effects on CD4 cells after COVID-19. Study overall: Expansion of antigen-specific CD4+ T cells with viral peptide pools was carried out by the ViraFEST assay before sequencing. Two doses of BNT162b2 or mRNA-1273 vaccine were administered to participants.

Culture lasted about 11 days before CD4+ T cell isolation. Days 3 and 7 saw half the medium replaced with IL-2 medium. The repertoire was sequenced with immunoSEQ multiplex PCR; TCRdb's copy has only in-frame clones and lacks some. This table has around 41,000 clones, 82% appearing once. Germline lookup yields CDR1 MGHRA and CDR2 YSYEKL. V lost 4 bases and J 6 bases, leaving 11 bases between the germline ends. The CDR3 is 13 amino acids. Regarding the study as a whole: Missing from the study were early post-infection timepoints, and its convalescent patients were few.

The source material was CD4+ T cells from PBMCs cultured without peptide, sampled before COVID-19 vaccination. This rearrangement joins TRBV4-1 to TRBJ2-3; D tentatively reads TRBD1 or TRBD2 (6 bases each). The sequence came from a human donor who received a COVID-19 vaccine. The CDR3: CASSPVGGDTQYF. As DNA, the CDR3 is TGCGCCAGCAGCCCCGTAGGGGGGGATACGCAGTATTTT.